The clone carrying this T cell receptor beta chain occurred a few times. This sample is part of a study of post-analysis software for immune sequencing data. Built from TCR beta cDNA, the libraries had unique molecular identifiers in them. TCRdb re-called the PCR reads through MiXCR, storing one row per CDR3 protein. The table shows about 160,000 distinct CDR3 sequences, with 35% to 40% occurring only once. The trim removed 6 bases at V and 9 bases at J, leaving 11 bases unmatched. CDR1 is MDHEN and CDR2 is SYDVKM in the germline V gene. This CDR3 region has 14 residues. The sequence was collected from a girl aged 5 to 17 with multiple sclerosis. The chain combines TRBV28 with TRBJ2-1; 7 bases map to TRBD2. Source: blood, taken after autologous hematopoietic stem cell transplantation. CDR3 sequence (DNA): TGTGCCAGCAGCGTTGGCGGGAGCTCCCGTGAGCAGTTCTTC. This translates into CASSVGGSSREQFF.